The T cell receptor beta chain under discussion was sequenced for a study of PD-1 blockade in classical Hodgkin lymphoma. At the level of the study: Every 2 weeks, patients got 3 mg/kg intravenous nivolumab. General study points: Undefined causes, possibly disease activity or prior therapy, underlie the repertoire differences. Some patients began nivolumab under 1 year after ASCT. These patients were excluded from later analyses. Baseline diversity in complete responders resembled that of newly diagnosed patients.

Trimming left V 0 bases short and J 4 bases short, with 7 bases between. Germline V lookup: CDR1 LGHNA, CDR2 YNFKEQ. The CDR3 is made up of 14 amino acids. Clones were read by immunoSEQ multiplex PCR, and TCRdb kept only the in-frame ones, dropping some. Of tens of thousands of clones in the sample, about three quarters are singletons; the top ten hold approximately 12%. Time point defined: cycle 4 day 1 (C4D1), after less than 7 weeks of nivolumab. Every patient was affected by relapse after autologous stem cell transplantation, while exposure to brentuximab vedotin was not uniform. About this clone itself: No antigen is known for it. The same CDR3 is also encoded by other DNA sequences in this sample.

The source material was peripheral blood mononuclear cells (PBMCs), sampled before the fourth cycle of nivolumab. The TCR was taken from a human donor with classical Hodgkin lymphoma. This chain links TRBV4-2 with TRBJ2-1, with D tentatively TRBD2 (6 bases). In DNA form, the CDR3 reads TGTGCCAGCAGCCAAGACGGGGGATACAATGAGCAGTTCTTC. Protein: CASSQDGGYNEQFF.